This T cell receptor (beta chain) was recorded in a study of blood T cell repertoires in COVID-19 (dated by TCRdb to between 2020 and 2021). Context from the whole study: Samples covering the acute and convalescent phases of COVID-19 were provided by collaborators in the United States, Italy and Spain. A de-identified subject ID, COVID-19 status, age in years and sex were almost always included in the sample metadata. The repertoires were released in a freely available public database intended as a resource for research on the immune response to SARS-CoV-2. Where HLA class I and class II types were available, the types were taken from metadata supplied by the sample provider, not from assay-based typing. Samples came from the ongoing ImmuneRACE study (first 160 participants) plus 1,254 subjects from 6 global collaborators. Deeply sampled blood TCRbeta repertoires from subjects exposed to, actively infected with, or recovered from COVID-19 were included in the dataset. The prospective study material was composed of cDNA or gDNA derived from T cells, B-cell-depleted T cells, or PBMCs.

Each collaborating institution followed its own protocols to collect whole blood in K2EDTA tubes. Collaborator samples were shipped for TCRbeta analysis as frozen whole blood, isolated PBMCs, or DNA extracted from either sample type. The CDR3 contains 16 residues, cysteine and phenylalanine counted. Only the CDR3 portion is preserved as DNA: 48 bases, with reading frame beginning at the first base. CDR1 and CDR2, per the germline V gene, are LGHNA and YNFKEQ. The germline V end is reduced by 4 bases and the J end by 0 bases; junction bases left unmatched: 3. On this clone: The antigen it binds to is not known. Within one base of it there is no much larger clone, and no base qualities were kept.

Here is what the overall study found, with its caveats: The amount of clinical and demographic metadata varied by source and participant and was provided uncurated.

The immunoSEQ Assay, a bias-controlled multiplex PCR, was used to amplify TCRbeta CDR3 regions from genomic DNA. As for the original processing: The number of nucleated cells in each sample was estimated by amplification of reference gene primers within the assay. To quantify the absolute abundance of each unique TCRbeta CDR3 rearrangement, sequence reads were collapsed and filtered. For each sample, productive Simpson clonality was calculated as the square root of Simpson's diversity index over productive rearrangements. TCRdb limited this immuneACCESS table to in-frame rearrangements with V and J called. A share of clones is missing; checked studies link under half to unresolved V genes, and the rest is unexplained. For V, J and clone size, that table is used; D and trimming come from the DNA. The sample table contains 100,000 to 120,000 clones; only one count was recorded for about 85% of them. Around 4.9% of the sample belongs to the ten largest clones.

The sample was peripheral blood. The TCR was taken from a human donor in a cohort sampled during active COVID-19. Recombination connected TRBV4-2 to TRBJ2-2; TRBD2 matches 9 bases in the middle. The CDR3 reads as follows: CASSPRLAANTGELFF. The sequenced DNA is TGTGCCAGCAGCCCTCGACTAGCGGCGAACACCGGGGAGCTGTTTTTT.